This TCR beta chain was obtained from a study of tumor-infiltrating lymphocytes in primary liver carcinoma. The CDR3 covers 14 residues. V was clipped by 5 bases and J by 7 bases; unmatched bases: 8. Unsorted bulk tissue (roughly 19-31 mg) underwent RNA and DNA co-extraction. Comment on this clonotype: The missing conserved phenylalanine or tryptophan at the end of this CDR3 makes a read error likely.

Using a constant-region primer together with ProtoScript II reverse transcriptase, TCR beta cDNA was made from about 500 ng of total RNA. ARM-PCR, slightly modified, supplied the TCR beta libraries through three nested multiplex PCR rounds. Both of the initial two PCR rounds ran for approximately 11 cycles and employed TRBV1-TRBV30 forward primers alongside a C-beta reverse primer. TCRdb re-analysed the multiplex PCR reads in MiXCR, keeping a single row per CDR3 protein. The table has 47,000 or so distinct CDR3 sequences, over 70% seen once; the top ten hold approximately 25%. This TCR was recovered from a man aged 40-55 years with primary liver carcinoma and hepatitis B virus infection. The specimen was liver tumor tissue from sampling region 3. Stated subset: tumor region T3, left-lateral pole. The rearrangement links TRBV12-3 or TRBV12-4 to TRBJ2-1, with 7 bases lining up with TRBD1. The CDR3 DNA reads TGTGCCAGCAGTGAGAGAGGGGGCGGTAATGAGCAGTTCGTC. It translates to CASSERGGGNEQFV.